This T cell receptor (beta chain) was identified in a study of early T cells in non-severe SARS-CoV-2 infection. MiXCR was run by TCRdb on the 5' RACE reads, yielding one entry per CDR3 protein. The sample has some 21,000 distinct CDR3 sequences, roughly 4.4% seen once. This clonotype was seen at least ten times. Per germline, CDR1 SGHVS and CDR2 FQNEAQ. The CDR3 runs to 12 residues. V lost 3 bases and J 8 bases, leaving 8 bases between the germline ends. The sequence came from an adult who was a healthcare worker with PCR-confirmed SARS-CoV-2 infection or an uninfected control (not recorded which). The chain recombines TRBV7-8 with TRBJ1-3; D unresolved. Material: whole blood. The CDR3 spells CASSFLSDTIYF. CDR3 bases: TGTGCCAGCAGCTTTCTTTCGGACACCATATATTTT.